The TCR beta chain under discussion was sequenced for a study of glioma-infiltrating T cells after dendritic cell vaccination. Profiling relied on immunoSEQ multiplex PCR, and the TCRdb table lists in-frame clones only, not all of them. The sample includes about 95,000 clones, more than 75% of them seen just once. This clone was detected only once. This clonotype was obtained from a human donor with glioblastoma. Sequencing was performed on blood, taken before dendritic cell vaccination.

The CDR3 loop reads CASSPGQGDTEAFF. The CDR3 nucleotides read TGTGCCAGCAGCCCCGGACAGGGGGACACTGAAGCTTTCTTT. V gene TRBV7-9 combines with J gene TRBJ1-1; 10 nucleotides line up with TRBD1. V shed 5 bases, J shed 3 bases, and the junction held 3 bases outside the gene matches. Per the germline V gene, CDR1 is SEHNR and CDR2 is FQNEAQ (reference sequence). There are 14 residues in the CDR3. The full variable domain, its missing parts supplied by reference TRBV7-9 and TRBJ1-1, is DTGVSQNPRHKITKRGQNVTFRCDPISEHNRLYWYRQTLGQGPEFLTYFQNEAQLEKSRLLSDRFSAERPKGSFSTLEIQRTEQGDSAMYLCASSPGQGDTEAFFGQGTRLTVV.